The 27 T cell receptor beta chains in this list originate from one sample, sequenced in a study of CD8 T cells in ankylosing spondylitis. Findings and caveats of the study: Made up of eight or nine highly homologous variants, a TCR beta motif appeared characteristic of ankylosing spondylitis blood.

One entry per CDR3 protein results from TCRdb running MiXCR on the 5' RACE reads. The sample includes 700,000 to 850,000 distinct CDR3 sequences, 12% of them seen just once. No antigens are known for them. Sequencing input: blood, either unsorted or a sorted T cell fraction (not recorded which). The receptors here all came from a male donor with ankylosing spondylitis.

This clonotype was observed a few times. The chain is built from TRBV30 and TRBJ2-1; 8 positions agree with TRBD1. Germline V gene sequence: CDR1 GTSNPN, CDR2 SVGIG (reference sequence). The CDR3 is made up of 16 amino acids. The trim removed 1 base at V and 0 bases at J, leaving 5 bases unmatched. Here the CDR3 DNA reads TGTGCCTGGAGTGGGGGACAGGTCATCTCCTACAATGAGCAGTTCTTC. This sequence encodes CAWSGGQVISYNEQFF.

Here the CDR3 reads CSGSNLRETQYF. The CDR3 coding sequence is TGCAGCGGGTCTAACCTTAGGGAGACCCAGTACTTC. The chain uses TRBV29-1 and TRBJ2-5; no reliable D call. The CDR3 spans 12 residues. V lost 7 bases and J 5 bases, leaving 14 bases between the germline ends. In germline, CDR1 is SQVTM, CDR2 ANQGSEA.

This clonotype has a count of ten or more. The V gene is TRBV12-3 or TRBV12-4, the J gene TRBJ2-7; D may be TRBD1 (5 bases). V was cut by 2 bases and J by 2 bases, with 10 bases left in between. The CDR3 is made up of 14 amino acids. CDR3 in amino acids: CASSLQGRAYEQYF. The CDR3 DNA reads TGTGCCAGCAGTTTACAGGGAAGAGCCTACGAGCAGTACTTC.

This chain links TRBV7-2 with TRBJ2-1; D ambiguous. CDR3 length: 12 amino acids. The V end was cut by 4 bases, the J end by 5 bases, with 6 bases between. CDR1 SGHTA and CDR2 FQGNSA come from the germline V gene. The CDR3 spells CASSWPNNEQFF. In nucleotides, the CDR3 is TGTGCCAGCAGCTGGCCCAACAATGAGCAGTTCTTC.

This rearrangement joins TRBV4-1 to TRBJ2-6, with D possibly being TRBD2 (6 bases). Trimming shortened V by 4 bases and J by 1 base, and 17 bases separated the two germline ends. This CDR3 has 18 amino acids. Per the germline V gene, CDR1 is MGHRA and CDR2 is YSYEKL. CDR3 sequence (DNA): TGCGCCAGCAGCCCCTTAGGGAGGCCCCAATCTGGGGCCAACGTCCTGACTTTC. Translated: CASSPLGRPQSGANVLTF.

This clonotype was seen ten or more times. The chain recombines TRBV5-1 with TRBJ2-1; 10 nucleotides align to TRBD2. Looked up from germline, CDR1 is SGHRS and CDR2 is YFSETQ. J lost 6 bases, V lost 2 bases, and 2 bases had no gene match. The CDR3 covers 14 residues. CDR3 amino acids: CASSFSGGSNEQFF. The DNA for the CDR3 is TGCGCCAGCAGCTTTAGCGGGGGGAGCAATGAGCAGTTCTTC.

This clonotype was recorded a few times. The J gene is TRBJ2-7, the V gene TRBV7-3, with D perhaps matching TRBD1 (6 bases). The CDR3 contains 16 residues. The germline V and J ends were trimmed by 5 bases and 0 bases, with 17 bases remaining between them. Per germline, CDR1 SGHTA and CDR2 FQGTGA. This CDR3 is CASSPQGTRSSYEQYF. The CDR3 nucleotides are TGTGCCAGCAGCCCCCAGGGGACCAGGAGCTCCTACGAGCAGTACTTC.

This clonotype was seen repeatedly, ten times or more. This sequence joins TRBV7-2 and TRBJ2-5; tentatively, D is TRBD2 (5 bases). There are 13 residues in the CDR3. V lost 5 bases and J lost 1, with 8 bases in between. Germline V gene data show CDR1 as SGHTA and CDR2 as FQGNSA. CDR3 residues: CASSVGIQETQYF. CDR3 DNA sequence: TGTGCCAGCAGCGTCGGGATCCAAGAGACCCAGTACTTC.

This chain links TRBV6-5 with TRBJ2-7, with 7 bases lining up with TRBD2. In germline, CDR1 is MNHEY, CDR2 SVGAGI. CDR3 size: 18 residues. Trimming took 0 bases from V and 3 from J; bases not matched to a gene: 14. In DNA, the CDR3 is TGTGCCAGCAGTTACTCGATACTCCTAGCGGTACGAGTCTACGAGCAGTACTTC. Translation: CASSYSILLAVRVYEQYF.

The rearrangement joins TRBV21-1 to TRBJ1-3. TRBV21-1 represents a pseudogene. The CDR3 is 14 amino acids. The CDR3 DNA follows: TGTGCCAGCGCCCACATCTCTCCTGGAAACACCATATATTTT. Translated: CASAHISPGNTIYF.

This clonotype has ten or more counts. The V gene is TRBV12-3 or TRBV12-4, the J gene TRBJ1-5; 7 positions match TRBD1. Trimming took 6 bases from V and 4 from J; bases not matched to a gene: 6. The CDR3 has 14 amino acids. This chain's CDR3 is CASRRGTVNQPQHF. The CDR3 bases are TGTGCCAGCAGGCGAGGGACAGTAAATCAGCCCCAGCATTTT.

In its sample, this clonotype was seen a few times. V usage is TRBV6-1 and J usage is TRBJ1-2, with D possibly TRBD1 on 6 matching bases. V was trimmed by 5 bases and J by 2 bases, leaving 15 bases between them. Germline-derived CDR1 and CDR2 are MNHNS and SASEGT. The CDR3 is made up of 15 amino acids. The CDR3 is CASSRDTRVNYGYTF. The CDR3 nucleotides read TGTGCCAGCAGTAGGGACACCCGCGTGAACTATGGCTACACCTTC.

This chain connects TRBV20-1 to TRBJ2-1; D not resolved. The V gene's germline CDR1 is DFQATT and CDR2 SNEGSKA (reference sequence). The CDR3 extends over 10 amino acids. Deletions cut 4 bases from V and 6 bases from J, with 4 bases between. CDR3 loop: CSAIFNEQFF. In DNA, the CDR3 is TGCAGTGCTATTTTCAATGAGCAGTTCTTC.

This clonotype has a handful of counts. The chain recombines TRBV11-2 with TRBJ2-5, with D maybe TRBD1 (6 bases). Trimming removed 1 base at V and 5 bases at J, with 14 bases between. Germline CDR1 reads SGHAT; CDR2 reads FQNNGV. There are 15 residues in the CDR3. CDR3 residues: CASSLVRGGGETQYF. CDR3 bases: TGTGCCAGCAGCTTAGTCCGAGGGGGTGGCGAGACCCAGTACTTC.

V gene TRBV10-3 combines with J gene TRBJ2-5; no definite D call. The V and J ends lost 6 bases and 7 bases respectively, with 15 bases between them. Germline lookup yields CDR1 ENHRY and CDR2 SYGVKD. There are 13 residues in the CDR3. As DNA, the CDR3 is TGTGCCATCAGCCCAGACTCCACGGGGACCCAGTACTTC. Translating gives CAISPDSTGTQYF.

The chain recombines TRBV15 with TRBJ2-7; TRBD1 is a possible D gene (5 bases). This CDR3 has 16 amino acids. The V and J ends lost 4 bases and 3 bases respectively, with 19 bases between them. Germline loops: CDR1 LNHNV, CDR2 YYDKDF (reference sequence). The CDR3, as DNA: TGTGCCACCAGCACCTACCTAGGGGTGAAGCGCTACGAGCAGTACTTC. Translating it yields CATSTYLGVKRYEQYF.

This clonotype was seen more than once but under ten times. This chain uses TRBV4-1 with TRBJ1-6; no reliable D call. Germline CDR1 is MGHRA and CDR2 is YSYEKL. The CDR3 runs to 16 residues. V was shortened by 1 base and J by 2 bases, with 9 bases between the two germline ends. The CDR3 nucleotides are TGCGCCAGCAGCCAAGCTCCGAGGACCTATAATTCACCCCTCCACTTT. Translation gives CASSQAPRTYNSPLHF.

The V gene is TRBV7-9, the J gene TRBJ1-2; D is undetermined. Trimming shortened V by 10 bases and J by 4 bases, and 16 bases separated the two germline ends. The CDR3 is made up of 13 amino acids. The germline V gene has CDR1 SEHNR and CDR2 FQNEAQ (reference sequence). CDR3 protein: CAMSPGLGYGYTF. Here the CDR3 DNA reads TGTGCCATGAGCCCCGGGCTCGGCTATGGCTACACCTTC.

A few counts support this clonotype. The J gene is TRBJ1-3, the V gene TRBV7-6; D possibly corresponds to TRBD1 (5 bases). This CDR3 region has 16 residues. Trimming shortened V by 4 bases and J by 0 bases, and 13 bases separated the two germline ends. The germline V gene has CDR1 SGHVS and CDR2 FNYEAQ. The CDR3 reads CASSSPQRGSGNTIYF. DNA for the CDR3: TGTGCCAGCAGCTCGCCCCAGAGGGGCTCTGGAAACACCATATATTTT.

The rearrangement links TRBV6-5 to TRBJ1-2, with D perhaps matching TRBD1 (6 bases). CDR1 MNHEY and CDR2 SVGAGI come from the germline V gene. The V end lost 8 bases, the J end lost 3 bases, and 7 bases lay between the germline ends. The CDR3 consists of 11 residues. CDR3 nucleotide sequence: TGTGCCAGCGGACAGCACTATGGCTACACCTTC. Translated: CASGQHYGYTF.

This clonotype has a count of ten or more. J is TRBJ2-7 and V is TRBV20-1, with D perhaps TRBD1 or TRBD2 (5 bases each). CDR1 is DFQATT and CDR2 is SNEGSKA in the germline V gene (reference sequence). Trimming took off 1 base at V and 3 bases at J, with 13 bases between the two ends. The CDR3 is 14 residues long. The CDR3 protein is CSARVGGISYEQYF. In DNA form, the CDR3 reads TGCAGTGCTAGAGTTGGGGGTATAAGCTACGAGCAGTACTTC.

Concerning this clonotype: An end of the junction differs from the germline gene, which may be a read error. The chain combines TRBV6-5 with TRBJ2-5; D uncertain. This CDR3 is 12 amino acids long. The germline CDR1 and CDR2 sequences are MNHEY and SVGAGI. CDR3 sequence (DNA): TGTACCAGCAGGAACTTGGGAGAGACCCAGTACTTC. This gives the protein CTSRNLGETQYF.

V gene TRBV2 combines with J gene TRBJ2-7; D gene ambiguous. Germline V CDR1 and CDR2: SNHLY, FYNNEI. CDR3 size: 13 residues. Trimming removed 8 bases at V and 0 bases at J, with 11 bases between. CDR3 amino acids: CASLGLGSYEQYF. CDR3 DNA sequence: TGTGCCAGCCTAGGGCTCGGCTCCTACGAGCAGTACTTC. Combining the CDR3 with reference TRBV2 and TRBJ2-7 gives the whole variable domain EPEVTQTPSHQVTQMGQEVILRCVPISNHLYFYWYRQILGQKVEFLVSFYNNEISEKSEIFDDQFSVERPDGSNFTLKIRSTKLEDSAMYFCASLGLGSYEQYFGPGTRLTVT.

This clonotype showed up just a few times. This sequence joins TRBV15 and TRBJ2-5; D is perhaps TRBD1 (6 bases). Germline CDR1 is LNHNV and CDR2 is YYDKDF (reference sequence). The CDR3 runs 14 residues. With 4 bases removed from V and 1 base from J, the gap between germline ends came to 10 bases. The CDR3 bases are TGTGCCACCAGCAAAGGGGGTACCCAAGAGACCCAGTACTTC. Translated: CATSKGGTQETQYF.

The chain recombines TRBV4-1 with TRBJ2-5; D gene uncertain. The length of the CDR3 is 11 residues. V gave up 4 bases and J gave up 5 bases, with 5 bases separating them. The germline V gene has CDR1 MGHRA and CDR2 YSYEKL. The CDR3 region is CASSRFETQYF. The CDR3, as DNA: TGCGCCAGCAGCCGATTTGAGACCCAGTACTTC.

This clonotype was detected only a few times. This chain uses TRBV7-9 with TRBJ2-7; TRBD1 is a possible D gene (5 bases). V lost 8 bases to trimming and J lost 3 bases, with 17 bases between them. Germline V gene data show CDR1 as SEHNR and CDR2 as FQNEAQ (reference sequence). The CDR3 length is 14 residues. CDR3 sequence (DNA): TGTGCCAGCGGACGTTTAGGCAGGGACTACGAGCAGTACTTC. This sequence encodes CASGRLGRDYEQYF.

This clonotype was observed a handful of times. This sequence joins TRBV7-9 and TRBJ2-7; D is uncertain. With 5 bases removed from V and 7 bases from J, the gap between germline ends came to 9 bases. Per germline, CDR1 SEHNR and CDR2 FQNEAQ (reference sequence). CDR3 size: 11 residues. The CDR3 spells CASSDPWEQYF. The CDR3 DNA reads TGTGCCAGCAGCGACCCGTGGGAGCAGTACTTC.